The rows below give T cell receptor beta chains drawn from one sample of a study of T cell responses to AZD1222 COVID-19 vaccine. The repertoire was sequenced with immunoSEQ multiplex PCR; TCRdb's copy has only in-frame clones and lacks some. In the table there are tens of thousands of clones, approximately 83% of which are singletons. Sequences were derived from peripheral blood, sampled on day 0 of AZD1222 vaccination. Source of these receptors: an adult in good health. The CDR3 runs from the conserved cysteine through the conserved F or W. Fields, in order: D gene, J gene, V gene, CDR3 protein. The D gene is left open where the match is weak.

TRBD1,TRBJ2-7,TRBV9,CASSVEDRESYEQYF
TRBD1,TRBJ1-2,TRBV6-1,CASREFPGGHNYGYTF
-,TRBJ1-4,TRBV5-4,CASSGDGGSNEKLFF
TRBD1,TRBJ2-5,TRBV11-3,CASSSWTGGIQYF
-,TRBJ1-1,TRBV7-2,CASSLSVLGNTEAFF
TRBD1,TRBJ1-2,TRBV15,CATQQGAINYGYTF
-,TRBJ2-1,TRBV3-1/TRBV3-2,CASSQGAANEQFF
TRBD2,TRBJ2-1,TRBV9,CASSPLAGDYNEQFF
-,TRBJ1-2,TRBV2,CASTGSNYGYTF
-,TRBJ1-6,TRBV21-1,CASSSMAGQGCSYNSPLHF
TRBD2,TRBJ2-1,TRBV6-5,CASSPGLAGIGQFF
-,TRBJ2-7,TRBV7-9,CASSLTSGIYEQYF
TRBD1,TRBJ1-5,TRBV28,CASRSPGGQGNQPQHF
-,TRBJ1-5,TRBV27,CASSLFGYQPQHF
TRBD1,TRBJ1-2,TRBV5-1,CASSSGKDRLANYGYTF
-,TRBJ2-7,TRBV27,CASSVTEQSEQYF